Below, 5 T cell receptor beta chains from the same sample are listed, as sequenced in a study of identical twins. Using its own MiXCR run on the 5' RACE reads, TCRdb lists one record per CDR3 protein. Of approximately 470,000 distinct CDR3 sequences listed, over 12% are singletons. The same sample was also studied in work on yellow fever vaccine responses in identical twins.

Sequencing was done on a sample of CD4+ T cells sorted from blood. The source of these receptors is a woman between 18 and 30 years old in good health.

The CDR3 bases are TGTGCCAGCAGCGTAGGTTCAGAGCCCCTCGGCTACACCTTC. Its translation: CASSVGSEPLGYTF. The chain uses TRBV9 and TRBJ1-2, with D unclear. The CDR3 runs to 14 residues. Deletions cut 0 bases from V and 8 bases from J, with 14 bases between. Germline loops: CDR1 SGDLS, CDR2 YYNGEE.

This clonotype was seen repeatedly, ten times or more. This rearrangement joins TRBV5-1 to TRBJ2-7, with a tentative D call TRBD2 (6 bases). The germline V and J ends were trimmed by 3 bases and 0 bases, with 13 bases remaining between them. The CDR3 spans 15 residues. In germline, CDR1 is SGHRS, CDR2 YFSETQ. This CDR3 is CASSSIDGSSYEQYF. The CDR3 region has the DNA TGCGCCAGCAGCTCAATCGACGGGAGCTCCTACGAGCAGTACTTC. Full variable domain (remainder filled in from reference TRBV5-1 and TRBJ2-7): KAGVTQTPRYLIKTRGQQVTLSCSPISGHRSVSWYQQTPGQGLQFLFEYFSETQRNKGNFPGRFSGRQFSNSRSEMNVSTLELGDSALYLCASSSIDGSSYEQYFGPGTRLTVT.

CDR3 loop: CASSSPVASGGADTQYF. The CDR3 coding sequence is TGTGCCAGCAGCTCCCCGGTCGCGAGCGGGGGGGCAGATACGCAGTATTTT. The rearrangement links TRBV5-6 to TRBJ2-3, with 10 bases fitting TRBD2. This CDR3 contains 17 residues. Germline loops: CDR1 SGHDT, CDR2 YYEEEE. With V trimmed by 3 bases and J by 4 bases, 11 bases remained unmatched.

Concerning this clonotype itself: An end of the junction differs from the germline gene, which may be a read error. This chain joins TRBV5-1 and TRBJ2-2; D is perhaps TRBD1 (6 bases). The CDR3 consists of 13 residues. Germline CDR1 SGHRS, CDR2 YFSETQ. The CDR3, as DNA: TGCGCCAGCAGCTTGGAACTGTCAGGGGCGCTGTTTTTT. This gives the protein CASSLELSGALFF. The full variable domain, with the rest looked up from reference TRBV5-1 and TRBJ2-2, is KAGVTQTPRYLIKTRGQQVTLSCSPISGHRSVSWYQQTPGQGLQFLFEYFSETQRNKGNFPGRFSGRQFSNSRSEMNVSTLELGDSALYLCASSLELSGALFFGEGSRLTVL.

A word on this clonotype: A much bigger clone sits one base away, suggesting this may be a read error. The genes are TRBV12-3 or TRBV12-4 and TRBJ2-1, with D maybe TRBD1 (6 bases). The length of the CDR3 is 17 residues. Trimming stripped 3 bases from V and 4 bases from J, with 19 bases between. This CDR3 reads CASSFMVSRDIYNEQFF. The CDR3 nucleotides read TGTGCCAGCAGTTTTATGGTTAGCCGGGACATATACAATGAGCAGTTCTTC.